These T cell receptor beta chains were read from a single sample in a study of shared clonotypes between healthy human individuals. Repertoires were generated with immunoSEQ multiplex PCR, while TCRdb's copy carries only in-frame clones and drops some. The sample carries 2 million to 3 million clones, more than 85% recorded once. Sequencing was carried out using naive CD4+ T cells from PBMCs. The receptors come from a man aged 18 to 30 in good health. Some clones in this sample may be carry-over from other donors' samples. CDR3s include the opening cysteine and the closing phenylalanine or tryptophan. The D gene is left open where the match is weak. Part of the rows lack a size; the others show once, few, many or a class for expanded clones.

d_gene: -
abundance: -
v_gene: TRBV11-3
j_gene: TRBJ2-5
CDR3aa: CASSLGPETQYF
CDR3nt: TGTGCCAGCAGCTTAGGCCCAGAGACCCAGTACTTC

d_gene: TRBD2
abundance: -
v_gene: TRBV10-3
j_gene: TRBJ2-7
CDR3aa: CAISELAGVQEQYF
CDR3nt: TGTGCCATCAGTGAACTAGCGGGAGTTCAGGAGCAGTACTTC

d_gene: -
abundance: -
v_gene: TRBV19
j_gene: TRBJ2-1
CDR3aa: CASSIGRGTTPSYNEQFF
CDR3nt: TGTGCCAGTAGTATAGGTAGGGGGACTACGCCCTCCTACAATGAGCAGTTCTTC

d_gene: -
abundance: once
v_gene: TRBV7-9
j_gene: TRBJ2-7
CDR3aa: CASSPTHEQYF
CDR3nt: TGTGCCAGCAGCCCAACTCACGAGCAGTACTTC

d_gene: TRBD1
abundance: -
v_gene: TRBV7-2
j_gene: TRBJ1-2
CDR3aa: CASSLEGQGGRVGYTF
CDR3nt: TGTGCCAGCAGCTTAGAAGGACAGGGTGGTAGGGTTGGCTACACCTTC

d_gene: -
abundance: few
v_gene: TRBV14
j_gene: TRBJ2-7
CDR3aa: CASSQDSRGNYEQYF
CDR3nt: TGTGCCAGCAGCCAAGATAGTCGGGGTAACTACGAGCAGTACTTC

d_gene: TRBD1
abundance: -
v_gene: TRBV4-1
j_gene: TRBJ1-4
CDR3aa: CASSQGRDRGGSNEKLFF
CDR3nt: TGCGCCAGCAGCCAAGGGAGGGACAGGGGAGGATCTAATGAAAAACTGTTTTTT

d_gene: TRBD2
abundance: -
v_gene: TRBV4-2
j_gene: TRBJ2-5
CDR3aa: CASSQDHGGRARETQYF
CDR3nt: TGTGCCAGCAGCCAAGATCACGGCGGGAGGGCCAGAGAGACCCAGTACTTC

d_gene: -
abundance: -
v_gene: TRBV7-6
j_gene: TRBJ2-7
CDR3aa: CASSLVGGGPNYEQYF
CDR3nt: TGTGCCAGCAGCTTAGTAGGCGGCGGGCCTAACTACGAGCAGTACTTC

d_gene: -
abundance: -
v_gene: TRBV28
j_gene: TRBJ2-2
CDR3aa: CASSLWYTANTGELFF
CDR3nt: TGTGCCAGCAGTTTATGGTACACCGCGAACACCGGGGAGCTGTTTTTT

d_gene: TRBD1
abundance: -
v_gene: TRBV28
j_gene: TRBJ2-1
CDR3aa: CASKQLQWDRQFVFF
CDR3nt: TGTGCCAGCAAACAACTACAGTGGGACAGGCAGTTCGTATTCTTC

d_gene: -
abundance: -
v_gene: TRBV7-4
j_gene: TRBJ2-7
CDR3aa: CASSMAGAYEQYF
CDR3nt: TGTGCCAGCAGCATGGCCGGGGCGTACGAGCAGTACTTC

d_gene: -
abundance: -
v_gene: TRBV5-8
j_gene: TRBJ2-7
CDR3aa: CASSFRDSDYEQYF
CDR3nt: TGTGCCAGCAGCTTCCGGGACTCAGACTACGAGCAGTACTTC

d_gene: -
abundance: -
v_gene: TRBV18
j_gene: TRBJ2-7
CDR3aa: CASSPSAGFEQYF
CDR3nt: TGTGCCAGCTCCCCTAGTGCAGGGTTCGAGCAGTACTTC

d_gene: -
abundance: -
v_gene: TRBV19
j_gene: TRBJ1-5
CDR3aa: CASKRVGAQPQHF
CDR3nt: TGTGCCAGTAAAAGGGTCGGGGCTCAGCCCCAGCATTTT

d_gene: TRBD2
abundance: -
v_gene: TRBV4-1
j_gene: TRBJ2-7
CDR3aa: CASSQVDRPASGRAHEQYF
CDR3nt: TGCGCCAGCAGCCAAGTAGACCGCCCCGCTAGCGGGAGGGCCCACGAGCAGTACTTC

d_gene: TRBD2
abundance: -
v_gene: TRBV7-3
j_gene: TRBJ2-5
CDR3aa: CASSLRVAGEEETQYF
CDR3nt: TGTGCCAGCAGCTTAAGGGTAGCGGGGGAGGAAGAGACCCAGTACTTC

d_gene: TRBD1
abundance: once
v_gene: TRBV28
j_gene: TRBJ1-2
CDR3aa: CASSGTGMDYGYTF
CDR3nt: TGTGCCAGCAGCGGGACAGGGATGGACTATGGCTACACCTTC

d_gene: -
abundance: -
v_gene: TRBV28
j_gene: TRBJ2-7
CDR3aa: CASSWPGGTYEQYF
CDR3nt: TGTGCCAGCAGTTGGCCGGGGGGCACCTACGAGCAGTACTTC

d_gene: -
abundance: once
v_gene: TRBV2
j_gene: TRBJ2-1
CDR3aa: CASIHGGSSYNEQFF
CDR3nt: TGTGCCAGCATCCATGGGGGGAGCTCCTACAATGAGCAGTTCTTC

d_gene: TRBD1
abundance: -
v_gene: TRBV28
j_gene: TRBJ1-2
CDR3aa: CASSSGTGHYGYTF
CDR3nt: TGTGCCAGCAGTTCCGGGACAGGCCACTATGGCTACACCTTC

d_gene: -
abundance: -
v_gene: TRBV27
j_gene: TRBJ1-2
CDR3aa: CASSSGPYGYTF
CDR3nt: TGTGCCAGCAGTTCAGGCCCCTATGGCTACACCTTC

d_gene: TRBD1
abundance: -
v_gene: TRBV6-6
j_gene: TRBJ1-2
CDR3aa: CASRYGQDYGYTF
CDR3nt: TGTGCCAGCCGATATGGACAGGACTATGGCTACACCTTC

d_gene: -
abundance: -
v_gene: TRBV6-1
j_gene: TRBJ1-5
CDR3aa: CASSVAHTAQHF
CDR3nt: TGTGCCAGCAGTGTGGCTCACACGGCCCAGCATTTT

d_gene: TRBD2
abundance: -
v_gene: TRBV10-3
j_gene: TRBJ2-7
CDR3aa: CAISSGRGYEQYF
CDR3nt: TGTGCCATCAGTAGCGGGAGGGGGTACGAGCAGTACTTC

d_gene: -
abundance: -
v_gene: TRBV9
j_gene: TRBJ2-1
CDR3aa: CASGRSSYNEQFF
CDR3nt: TGTGCCAGCGGCAGGAGTTCCTACAATGAGCAGTTCTTC

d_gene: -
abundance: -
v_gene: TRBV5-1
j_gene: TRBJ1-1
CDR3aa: CASSLGQGEAFF
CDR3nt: TGCGCCAGCAGCCTGGGTCAGGGTGAAGCTTTCTTT

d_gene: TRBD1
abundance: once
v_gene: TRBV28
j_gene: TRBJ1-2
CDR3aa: CASSFYRGRGYTF
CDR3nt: TGTGCCAGCAGTTTTTACAGGGGTCGTGGCTACACCTTC

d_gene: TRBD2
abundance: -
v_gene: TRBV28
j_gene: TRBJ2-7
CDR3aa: CASRRISGRISYEQYF
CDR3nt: TGTGCCAGCAGGCGAATTAGCGGGAGGATCTCCTACGAGCAGTACTTC